This record concerns one T cell receptor beta chain sequence. As yet, its antigen is unknown. The study ran its PCR with 60 Vbeta and 13 Jbeta primers. The table came from immunoSEQ multiplex PCR; TCRdb's copy has only in-frame clones and leaves some out. The sample contains approximately 130,000 clones, roughly three quarters of which appear only once. Germline CDR1 reads PRHDT; CDR2 reads FYEKMQ (reference sequence). V lost 5 bases, J lost 2 bases, and 14 bases lay in between. The CDR3 spans 15 residues. The record originates from a study of cytomegalovirus exposure and HLA in healthy donors. Regarding the study as a whole: The sole available immune exposure information was CMV serostatus. The likely origin of a cluster of highly shared sequence variants was a sequencing artifact. The authors excluded some V segments, including TRBV6-2 and TRBV6-3, as indistinguishable.

This sequence joins TRBV13 and TRBJ2-3; TRBD1 might be the D (6 bases). Sequenced input: PBMCs. The receptor was isolated from a man between 25 and 39 years old in good health and CMV-seronegative. CDR3 sequence: CASSPGTSLTDTQYF. As DNA, the CDR3 is TGTGCCAGCAGCCCAGGGACATCGCTCACAGATACGCAGTATTTT. Combining the CDR3 with reference TRBV13 and TRBJ2-3 gives the whole variable domain AAGVIQSPRHLIKEKRETATLKCYPIPRHDTVYWYQQGPGQDPQFLISFYEKMQSDKGSIPDRFSAQQFSDYHSELNMSSLELGDSALYFCASSPGTSLTDTQYFGPGTRLTVL.